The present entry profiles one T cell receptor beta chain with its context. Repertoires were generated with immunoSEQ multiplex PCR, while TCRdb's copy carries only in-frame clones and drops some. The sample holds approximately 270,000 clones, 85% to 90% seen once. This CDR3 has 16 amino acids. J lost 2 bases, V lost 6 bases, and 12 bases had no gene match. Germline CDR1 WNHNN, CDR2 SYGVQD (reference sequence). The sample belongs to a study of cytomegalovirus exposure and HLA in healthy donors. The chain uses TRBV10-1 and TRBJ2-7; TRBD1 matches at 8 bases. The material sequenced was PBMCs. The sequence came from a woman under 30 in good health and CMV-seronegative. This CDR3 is CASRPNGQGITYEQYV. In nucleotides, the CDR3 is TGCGCCAGCAGACCCAACGGACAGGGTATAACCTACGAGCAGTACGTC.